Below are 16 T cell receptor beta chains sequenced from a single sample in a study of neurological immune-mediated disorders. A single record per CDR3 protein comes from TCRdb applying MiXCR to the 5' RACE reads. The data contain approximately 49,000 distinct CDR3 sequences, about 9% of them singletons. Time point meaning: longitudinal time-point 1 (baseline). Source material: PBMCs. The source of these receptors is a woman between 40 and 55 years old in good health.

This clonotype was detected ten times or more. This sequence joins TRBV12-3 or TRBV12-4 and TRBJ2-1, with TRBD2 identical over 7 bases. The CDR3 totals 15 residues. J gave up 2 bases and V 3 bases, and 4 bases lay outside the gene matches. CDR3 DNA: TGTGCCAGCAGTTTTGGAGGGAGGGCCTACAATGAGCAGTTCTTC. Translated: CASSFGGRAYNEQFF.

The chain joins TRBV12-3 or TRBV12-4 to TRBJ2-7; 11 bases are a match to TRBD2. The ends lost 7 bases at V and 2 bases at J; junction bases unmatched: 7. The CDR3 is 15 amino acids. CDR3 region: CASTKGLAAPYEQYF. The CDR3 DNA follows: TGTGCCAGCACCAAGGGACTAGCGGCCCCCTACGAGCAGTACTTC.

This clonotype was counted ten times or more. This chain uses TRBV5-5 with TRBJ2-5, with 7 positions matching TRBD1. This CDR3 is 14 amino acids long. The junction had 9 bases not matched to a gene; V was cut back by 7 bases and J by 3 bases. Per the germline V gene, CDR1 is SGHKS and CDR2 is YYEKEE (reference sequence). CDR3 loop: CASAERGGKETQYF. CDR3 sequence (DNA): TGTGCCAGCGCGGAAAGAGGGGGCAAAGAGACCCAGTACTTC.

This clonotype was found many times. CDR3 coding DNA: TGTGCCATCCGGGGCACCGCGAACACTGAAGCTTTCTTT. Translated, it gives CAIRGTANTEAFF. This chain connects TRBV10-3 to TRBJ1-1; D is possibly TRBD1 (5 bases). Germline lookup yields CDR1 ENHRY and CDR2 SYGVKD. V shed 8 bases and J shed 1 base, with 11 bases lying between them. The CDR3 consists of 13 residues.

This clonotype is categorized as medium-sized. The V and J genes are TRBV5-1 and TRBJ1-1; 7 nucleotides agree with TRBD1. The germline V gene has CDR1 SGHRS and CDR2 YFSETQ. The CDR3 covers 15 residues. V lost 0 bases to trimming and J lost 4 bases; unmatched junction nucleotides: 6. The CDR3: CASSLEGQFATEAFF. For the CDR3, the DNA is TGCGCCAGCAGCTTGGAGGGACAGTTCGCCACTGAAGCTTTCTTT.

This clonotype has more than one count but fewer than ten. This rearrangement joins TRBV14 to TRBJ2-3; TRBD2 aligns across 10 bases. Germline loops: CDR1 SGHDN, CDR2 FVKESK. Trimming at V came to 0 bases and at J to 5 bases, leaving 8 bases not matched to a gene. This CDR3 is built from 17 residues. Here the CDR3 DNA reads TGTGCCAGCAGCCAAGATCTCTGGCTAGCGGGAGAAGATACGCAGTATTTT. Translating gives CASSQDLWLAGEDTQYF.

The chain carries TRBV20-1 and TRBJ1-2; 7 bases agree with TRBD1. J lost 0 bases, V lost 6 bases, and 4 bases had no gene match. This CDR3 has 13 residues. Germline V gene sequence: CDR1 DFQATT, CDR2 SNEGSKA (reference sequence). The CDR3 sequence: CSARDSTNYGYTF. In nucleotides, the CDR3 is TGCAGTGCCCGGGACAGCACTAACTATGGCTACACCTTC.

This clonotype was seen at least ten times. V gene TRBV5-1 combines with J gene TRBJ1-5; TRBD1 is a possible D gene (6 bases). The CDR3 runs 16 residues. Germline lookup yields CDR1 SGHRS and CDR2 YFSETQ. Trimming left V 2 bases short and J 3 bases short, with 15 bases between. The CDR3 DNA is TGCGCCAGCAGCTTAGACCCAACAGGGAACAATCAGCCCCAGCATTTT. It codes for CASSLDPTGNNQPQHF.

This clonotype was found many times. The V gene is TRBV12-3 or TRBV12-4, the J gene TRBJ1-4; D is possibly TRBD1 (5 bases). The CDR3 sequence is 14 residues long. V lost 6 bases and J lost 10, with 18 bases in between. DNA for the CDR3: TGTGCCAGCAGCTTGGGGACTCAGGGCGGAAAACTGTTTTTT. Protein: CASSLGTQGGKLFF.

As for this clonotype: Being one base from a much bigger clone, this may be a read error. This rearrangement joins TRBV20-1 to TRBJ2-3; TRBD1 aligns across 8 bases. Germline CDR1 and CDR2: DFQATT and SNEGSKA (reference sequence). With 5 bases clipped from V and 1 base from J, the junction kept 11 bases outside the gene matches. This CDR3 has 16 amino acids. CDR3 DNA: TGCAGTGCTCGGGGCAGGGGGCACAGGGGCACAGATACGCAGTATTTT. Residues: CSARGRGHRGTDTQYF.

This clonotype was recorded many times. The rearrangement uses TRBV6-2 or TRBV6-3 and TRBJ2-1, with TRBD2 matching over 13 bases. The CDR3 totals 17 residues. V gave up 0 bases and J gave up 3 bases; unmatched junction bases: 2. Germline assignment: CDR1 MNHEY and CDR2 SVGEGT. The CDR3, as DNA: TGTGCCAGCAGTTACTCGAGGACTAGCGGGAGCTACAATGAGCAGTTCTTC. The encoded protein is CASSYSRTSGSYNEQFF.

The V and J genes are TRBV5-1 and TRBJ2-5; D is uncertain. Trimming left V 4 bases short and J 6 bases short, with 13 bases between. The germline CDR1 and CDR2 sequences are SGHRS and YFSETQ. The CDR3 has 13 amino acids. The CDR3 bases are TGCGCCAGCAGCCTGAGCTTGTGGAAGACCCAGTACTTC. Its protein is CASSLSLWKTQYF.

Many counts were recorded for this clonotype. V is TRBV5-1 and J is TRBJ2-3; possible D gene TRBD1, 6 bases. This CDR3 is 16 amino acids long. V was pared by 4 bases and J by 2 bases, with 17 bases between. Germline V CDR1 and CDR2: SGHRS, YFSETQ. CDR3 nucleotides: TGCGCCAGCAGCCCTACCCAGGGGCGACCCACAGATACGCAGTATTTT. Encoded protein: CASSPTQGRPTDTQYF.

Ten or more counts support this clonotype. This chain uses TRBV20-1 with TRBJ1-4, with no clear D. The length of the CDR3 is 12 residues. CDR1 and CDR2 from the germline V gene are DFQATT and SNEGSKA (reference sequence). With 4 bases removed from V and 6 bases from J, the gap between germline ends came to 9 bases. The CDR3 sequence: CSATLQHEKLFF. The DNA for the CDR3 is TGCAGTGCTACCCTCCAACATGAAAAACTGTTTTTT.

This clonotype came up many times. This chain connects TRBV20-1 to TRBJ1-2; D not resolved. Germline CDR1 is DFQATT and CDR2 is SNEGSKA (reference sequence). V was clipped by 3 bases and J by 0 bases, with 17 bases between them. The CDR3 sequence is 16 residues long. This chain's CDR3 is CSASLITFSANYGYTF. In nucleotides, the CDR3 is TGCAGTGCTAGCCTGATAACATTTTCAGCTAACTATGGCTACACCTTC.

This clonotype was found a few times. V and J are TRBV7-8 and TRBJ1-5, with D perhaps matching TRBD1 (5 bases). The CDR3 runs to 16 residues. The germline V and J ends were trimmed by 2 bases and 1 base, with 12 bases remaining between them. The germline gives CDR1 SGHVS, CDR2 FQNEAQ. Here the CDR3 DNA reads TGTGCCAGCAGCTTATTCGGGGCCGGGAGCAATCAGCCCCAGCATTTT. Protein sequence: CASSLFGAGSNQPQHF.